The 13 T cell receptor beta chains below were found in one sample sequenced in a study of tumor-infiltrating lymphocytes in oesophageal squamous cell carcinoma (dated by TCRdb to about 2016). Preparation of the library involved PCR. Data came from an Illumina HiSeq 2000. The public reads were quality trimmed at Q25 with fastp and then assembled into clones with MiXCR by TCRdb, keeping productive beta chains. A single entry per CDR3 protein holds the most common genes and DNA from its merged rows. This sample gives about 10,000 distinct CDR3 sequences in total; approximately 60% of them show up just once. 25% to 30% of the sample is held by the ten biggest clonotypes. Sequenced material: esophageal tumor tissue. Receptors originate from a female donor with esophageal squamous cell carcinoma.

The chain is built from TRBV7-4 and TRBJ2-3; 9 positions match TRBD2. With V trimmed by 4 bases and J by 4 bases, 6 bases remained unmatched. This CDR3 has 15 amino acids. The germline V gene has CDR1 SGHVT and CDR2 SQSDAQ. CDR3 residues: CASSSSGIVADTQYF. The CDR3 DNA follows: TGTGCCAGCAGCTCTAGCGGGATAGTCGCAGATACGCAGTATTTT.

This clonotype was observed at least ten times. V gene TRBV7-9 combines with J gene TRBJ2-5; 7 bases map to TRBD1. In germline, CDR1 is SEHNR, CDR2 FQNEAQ (reference sequence). The CDR3 is 17 residues long. With 3 bases clipped from V and 5 bases from J, the junction kept 15 bases outside the gene matches. The CDR3 region has the DNA TGTGCCAGCAGCTTCTCTACCGGGACAGAGGGGCGGGAGACCCAGTACTTC. It encodes CASSFSTGTEGRETQYF.

This clonotype was recorded a few times. The J gene is TRBJ2-1, the V gene TRBV7-2, with D unresolved. Trimming shortened V by 1 base and J by 6 bases, and 10 bases separated the two germline ends. There are 14 residues in the CDR3. Germline V lookup: CDR1 SGHTA, CDR2 FQGNSA. CDR3 DNA: TGTGCCAGCAGCTTAGATCCGGCGGCCAATGAGCAGTTCTTC. Its protein is CASSLDPAANEQFF.

V and J are TRBV6-1 and TRBJ2-6; D tentatively reads TRBD1 or TRBD2 (7 bases each). Per the germline V gene, CDR1 is MNHNS and CDR2 is SASEGT. V shed 6 bases and J shed 0 bases, with 27 bases lying between them. The CDR3 covers 21 residues. The CDR3 loop is CASSPGGARGGFGSGANVLTF. The CDR3 nucleotides are TGTGCCAGCAGCCCGGGGGGAGCAAGAGGGGGCTTTGGCTCTGGGGCCAACGTCCTGACTTTC.

This clonotype was counted between two and nine times. V usage is TRBV7-9 and J usage is TRBJ2-1; D unclear. The J call may be faulty, since TRBJ2-7 better matches the DNA end. The CDR3 covers 13 residues. Germline V gene sequence: CDR1 SEHNR, CDR2 FQNEAQ (reference sequence). The CDR3 sequence: CASSPMGNYEQYF. Here the CDR3 DNA reads TGTGCCAGCAGCCCCATGGGTAATTACGAGCAGTACTTC.

The chain links TRBV7-9 to TRBJ2-7, with D possibly TRBD2 on 5 matching bases. The V end was cut by 6 bases, the J end by 3 bases, with 15 bases between. This CDR3 spans 14 amino acids. CDR1 and CDR2 from the germline V gene are SEHNR and FQNEAQ (reference sequence). The chain's CDR3 is CASRPGSSGYEQYF. The CDR3 DNA sequence: TGTGCCAGCAGGCCGGGGTCCAGCGGCTACGAGCAGTACTTC.

The chain joins TRBV7-6 to TRBJ2-3; D is undetermined. With 7 bases removed from V and 2 bases from J, the gap between germline ends came to 13 bases. The CDR3 has 14 residues. Per germline, CDR1 SGHVS and CDR2 FNYEAQ. The CDR3 DNA reads TGTGCCAGCACCGGTGGTGGCAACACAGATACGCAGTATTTT. Amino acid sequence: CASTGGGNTDTQYF.

The chain has TRBV6-2 or TRBV6-3 and TRBJ2-1; D might be TRBD2 (6 bases). Matching the DNA end better, TRBJ2-5 makes the J call doubtful. The CDR3 length is 14 residues. Germline V gene lookup returns CDR1 MNHEY and CDR2 SVGEGT. The CDR3 sequence is CASNGRMVKETQYF. The DNA of the CDR3 is TGTGCCAGCAATGGGAGGATGGTCAAAGAGACCCAGTACTTC.

This clonotype was picked up a small number of times. V usage is TRBV7-8 and J usage is TRBJ2-7, with D hard to call. The last part of the DNA fits TRBJ2-5 better; the J call may be wrong. This CDR3 is built from 11 residues. Looked up from germline, CDR1 is SGHVS and CDR2 is FQNEAQ. For the CDR3, the DNA is TGTGCCAGCAGCTTTACAGAGACCCAGTACTTC. Translated, it gives CASSFTETQYF.

The chain recombines TRBV7-3 with TRBJ2-3; either TRBD1 or TRBD2 may supply D (7 bases each). Germline V gene sequence: CDR1 SGHTA, CDR2 FQGTGA. V shed 1 base and J shed 5 bases, with 16 bases lying between them. This CDR3 has 16 residues. CDR3 region: CASSLSGEGAQDTQYF. The CDR3 DNA is TGTGCCAGCAGCTTAAGCGGGGAGGGGGCGCAAGATACGCAGTATTTT.

In nucleotides, the CDR3 is TGTGCCAGCAGGACTAGCGGGGGAGATACGCAGTATTTT. Its protein product is CASRTSGGDTQYF. V usage is TRBV6-8 and J usage is TRBJ2-3, with 12 positions matching TRBD2. The V and J ends lost 6 bases and 5 bases, in that order; junction bases with no gene match: 0. Germline loops: CDR1 MNHGY, CDR2 SAAAGT. The CDR3 extends over 13 amino acids.

The rearrangement links TRBV7-6 to TRBJ2-3; D unresolved. The CDR3 runs 14 residues. Trimming took 0 bases from V and 6 from J, leaving 10 bases between them. Looked up from germline, CDR1 is SGHVS and CDR2 is FNYEAQ. Here the CDR3 reads CASSLANFLDTQYF. Written as DNA, the CDR3 is TGTGCCAGCAGCTTAGCGAATTTTTTGGATACGCAGTATTTT.

This clonotype occurred many times. A much bigger clone sits one base away, suggesting this may be a read error. The rearrangement joins TRBV7-9 to TRBJ2-1; D call uncertain. Trimming cost V 2 bases and J 10 bases, with 12 bases left between them. The CDR3 contains 13 residues. CDR1 is SEHNR and CDR2 is FQNEAQ in the germline V gene (reference sequence). CDR3 amino acids: CASSLTVSYEQFF. CDR3 sequence (DNA): TGTGCCAGCAGCTTAACAGTATCCTACGAGCAGTTCTTC.